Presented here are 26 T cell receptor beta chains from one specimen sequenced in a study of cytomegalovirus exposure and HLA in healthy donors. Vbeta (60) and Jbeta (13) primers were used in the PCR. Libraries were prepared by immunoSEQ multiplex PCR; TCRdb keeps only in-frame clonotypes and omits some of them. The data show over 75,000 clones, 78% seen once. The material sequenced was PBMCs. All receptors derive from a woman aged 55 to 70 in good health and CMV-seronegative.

The CDR3 here is CASSPRGNTGELFF. For the CDR3, the DNA is TGTGCCAGCTCACCAAGGGGAAACACCGGGGAGCTGTTTTTT. The chain carries TRBV18 and TRBJ2-2; possible D gene TRBD1, 5 bases. Germline V gene sequence: CDR1 KGHSH, CDR2 LQKENI. The CDR3 has 14 amino acids. Trimming shortened V by 2 bases and J by 2 bases, and 6 bases separated the two germline ends.

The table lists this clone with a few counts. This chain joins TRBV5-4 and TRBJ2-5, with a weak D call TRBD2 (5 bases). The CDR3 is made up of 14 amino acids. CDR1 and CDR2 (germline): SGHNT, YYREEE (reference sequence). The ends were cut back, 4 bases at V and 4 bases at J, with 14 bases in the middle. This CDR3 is CASSPSEGRETQYF. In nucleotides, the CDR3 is TGTGCCAGCAGCCCATCGGAAGGGAGAGAGACCCAGTACTTC.

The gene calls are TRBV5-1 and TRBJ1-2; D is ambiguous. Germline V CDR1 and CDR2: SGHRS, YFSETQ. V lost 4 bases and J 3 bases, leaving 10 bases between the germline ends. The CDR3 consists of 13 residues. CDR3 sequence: CASSLPSDYGYTF. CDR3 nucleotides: TGCGCCAGCAGCCTACCCAGCGACTATGGCTACACCTTC.

The CDR3, as DNA: TGTGCCAGCAGTTATGTAAATTCGGGACAGCAAGCTTTCTTT. Its translation is CASSYVNSGQQAFF. This sequence joins TRBV6-5 and TRBJ1-1; 7 bases match TRBD1. This CDR3 contains 14 residues. CDR1 is MNHEY and CDR2 is SVGAGI in the germline V gene. Germline trimming cut 3 bases from V and 9 bases from J; bases unmatched to any gene: 10.

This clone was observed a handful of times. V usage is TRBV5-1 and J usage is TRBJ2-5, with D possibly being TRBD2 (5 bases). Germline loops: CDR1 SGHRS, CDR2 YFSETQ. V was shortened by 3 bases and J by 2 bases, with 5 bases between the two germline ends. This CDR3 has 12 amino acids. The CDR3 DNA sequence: TGCGCCAGCAGCTCGGGACAAGAGACCCAGTACTTC. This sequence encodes CASSSGQETQYF.

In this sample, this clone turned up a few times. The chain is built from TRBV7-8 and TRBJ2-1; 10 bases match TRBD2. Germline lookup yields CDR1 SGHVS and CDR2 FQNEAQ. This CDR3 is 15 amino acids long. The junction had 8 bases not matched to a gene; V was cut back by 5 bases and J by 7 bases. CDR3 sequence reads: CASSPLAGAQNEQFF. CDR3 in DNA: TGTGCCAGCAGCCCCCTAGCGGGAGCACAAAATGAGCAGTTCTTC. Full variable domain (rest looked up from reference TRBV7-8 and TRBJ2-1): GAGVSQSPRYKVAKRGQDVALRCDPISGHVSLFWYQQALGQGPEFLTYFQNEAQLDKSGLPSDRFFAERPEGSVSTLKIQRTQQEDSAVYLCASSPLAGAQNEQFFGPGTRLTVL.

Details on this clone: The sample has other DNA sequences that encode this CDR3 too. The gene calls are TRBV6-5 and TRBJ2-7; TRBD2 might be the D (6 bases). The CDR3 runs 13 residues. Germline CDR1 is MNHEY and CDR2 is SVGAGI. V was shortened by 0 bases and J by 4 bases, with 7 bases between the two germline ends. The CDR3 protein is CASSYSRGYEQYF. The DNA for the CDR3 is TGTGCCAGCAGTTACTCGCGGGGATACGAGCAGTACTTC.

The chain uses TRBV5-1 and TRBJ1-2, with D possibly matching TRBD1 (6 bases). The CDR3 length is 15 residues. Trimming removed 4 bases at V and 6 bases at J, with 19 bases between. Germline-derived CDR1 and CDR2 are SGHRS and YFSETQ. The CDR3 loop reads CASSLVGAGADGYTF. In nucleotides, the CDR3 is TGCGCCAGCAGCCTGGTAGGTGCGGGGGCGGATGGCTACACCTTC.

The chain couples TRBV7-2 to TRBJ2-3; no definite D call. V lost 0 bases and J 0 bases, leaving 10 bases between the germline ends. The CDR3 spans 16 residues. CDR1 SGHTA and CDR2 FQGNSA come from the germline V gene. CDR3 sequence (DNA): TGTGCCAGCAGCTTAGCGGTGGCAGTTAGCACAGATACGCAGTATTTT. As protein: CASSLAVAVSTDTQYF. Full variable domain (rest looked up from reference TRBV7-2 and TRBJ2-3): GAGVSQSPSNKVTEKGKDVELRCDPISGHTALYWYRQSLGQGLEFLIYFQGNSAPDKSGLPSDRFSAERTGGSVSTLTIQRTQQEDSAVYLCASSLAVAVSTDTQYFGPGTRLTVL.

Here the CDR3 reads CASSVAETDGYTF. CDR3 nucleotides: TGTGCCAGCAGCGTAGCTGAGACAGACGGCTACACCTTC. The V call is TRBV9, the J call TRBJ1-2, with a possible D match to TRBD1 (5 bases). This CDR3 comprises 13 residues. V shed 0 bases and J shed 8 bases, with 11 bases lying between them. Germline assignment: CDR1 SGDLS and CDR2 YYNGEE.

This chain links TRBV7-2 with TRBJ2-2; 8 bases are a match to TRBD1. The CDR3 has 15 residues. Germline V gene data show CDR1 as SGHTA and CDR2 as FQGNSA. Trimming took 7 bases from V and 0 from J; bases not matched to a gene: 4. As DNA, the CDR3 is TGTGCCAGCAAAGGGACAGGTCCGAACACCGGGGAGCTGTTTTTT. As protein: CASKGTGPNTGELFF.

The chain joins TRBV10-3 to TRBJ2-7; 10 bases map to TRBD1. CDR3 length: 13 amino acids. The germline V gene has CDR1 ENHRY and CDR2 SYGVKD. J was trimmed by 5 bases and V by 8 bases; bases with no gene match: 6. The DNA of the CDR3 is TGTGCCATCGAGGGGGGGACAGGGGACGAGCAGTACTTC. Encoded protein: CAIEGGTGDEQYF.

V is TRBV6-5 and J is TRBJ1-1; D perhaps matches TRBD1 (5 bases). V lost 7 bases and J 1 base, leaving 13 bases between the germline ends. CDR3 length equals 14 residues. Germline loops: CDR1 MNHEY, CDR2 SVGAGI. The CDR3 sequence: CASIQGGTNTEAFF. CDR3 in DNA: TGTGCCAGCATTCAGGGAGGAACGAACACTGAAGCTTTCTTT.

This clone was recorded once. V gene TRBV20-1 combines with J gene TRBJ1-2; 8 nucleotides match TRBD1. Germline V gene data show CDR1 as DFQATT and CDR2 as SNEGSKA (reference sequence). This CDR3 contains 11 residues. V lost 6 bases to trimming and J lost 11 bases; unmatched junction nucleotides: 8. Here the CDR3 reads CSAPTGEVYTF. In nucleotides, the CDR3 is TGCAGTGCCCCGACAGGGGAGGTGTACACCTTC.

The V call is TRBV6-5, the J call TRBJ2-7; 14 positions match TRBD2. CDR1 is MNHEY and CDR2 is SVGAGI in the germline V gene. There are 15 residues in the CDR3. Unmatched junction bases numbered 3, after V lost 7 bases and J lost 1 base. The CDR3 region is CASIGLAGGSYEQYF. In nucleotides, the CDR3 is TGTGCCAGCATCGGACTAGCGGGAGGATCCTACGAGCAGTACTTC.

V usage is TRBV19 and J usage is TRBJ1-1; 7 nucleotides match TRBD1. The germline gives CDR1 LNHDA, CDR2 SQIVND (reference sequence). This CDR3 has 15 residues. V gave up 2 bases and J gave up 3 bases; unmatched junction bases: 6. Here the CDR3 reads CASSIRGQADTEAFF. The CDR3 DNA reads TGTGCCAGTAGTATACGCGGACAGGCAGACACTGAAGCTTTCTTT.

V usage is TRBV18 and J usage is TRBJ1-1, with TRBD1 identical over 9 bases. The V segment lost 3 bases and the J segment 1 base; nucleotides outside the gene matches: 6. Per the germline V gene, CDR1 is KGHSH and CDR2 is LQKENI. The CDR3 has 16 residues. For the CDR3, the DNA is TGTGCCAGCTCACCCGTATTGGGACAGGGGAACACTGAAGCTTTCTTT. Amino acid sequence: CASSPVLGQGNTEAFF. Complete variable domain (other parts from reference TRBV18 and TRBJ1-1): NAGVMQNPRHLVRRRGQEARLRCSPMKGHSHVYWYRQLPEEGLKFMVYLQKENIIDESGMPKERFSAEFPKEGPSILRIQQVVRGDSAAYFCASSPVLGQGNTEAFFGQGTRLTVV.

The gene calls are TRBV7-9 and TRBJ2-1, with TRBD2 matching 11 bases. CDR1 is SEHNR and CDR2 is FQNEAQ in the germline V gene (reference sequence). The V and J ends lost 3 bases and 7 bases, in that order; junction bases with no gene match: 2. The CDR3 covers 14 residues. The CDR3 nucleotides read TGTGCCAGCAGCTTCACTAGCGGGAGTAATGAGCAGTTCTTC. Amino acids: CASSFTSGSNEQFF.

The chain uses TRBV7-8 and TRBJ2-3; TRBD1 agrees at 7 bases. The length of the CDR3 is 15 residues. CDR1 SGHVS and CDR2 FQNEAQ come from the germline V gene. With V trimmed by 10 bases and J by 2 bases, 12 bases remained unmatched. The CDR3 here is CATRTGYIFTDTQYF. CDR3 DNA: TGTGCCACCCGGACAGGCTATATTTTCACAGATACGCAGTATTTT.

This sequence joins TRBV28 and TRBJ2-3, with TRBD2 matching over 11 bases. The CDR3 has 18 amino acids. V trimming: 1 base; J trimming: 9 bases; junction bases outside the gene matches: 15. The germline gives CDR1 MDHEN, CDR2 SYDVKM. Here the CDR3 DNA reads TGTGCCAGCAGTTTATACCCCGGCCGACTAGCGGGACACCCCACGCAGTATTTT. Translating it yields CASSLYPGRLAGHPTQYF.

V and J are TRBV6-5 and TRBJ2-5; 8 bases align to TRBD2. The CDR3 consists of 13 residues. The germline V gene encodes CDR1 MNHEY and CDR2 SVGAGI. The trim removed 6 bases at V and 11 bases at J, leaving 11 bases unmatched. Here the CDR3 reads CASSRGTSWPQYF. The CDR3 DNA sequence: TGTGCCAGCAGCCGTGGGACTAGTTGGCCTCAGTACTTC.

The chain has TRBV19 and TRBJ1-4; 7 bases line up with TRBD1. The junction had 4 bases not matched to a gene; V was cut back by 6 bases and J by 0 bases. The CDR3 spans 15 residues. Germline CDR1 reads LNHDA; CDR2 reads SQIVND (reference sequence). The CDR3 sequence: CASSPGGATNEKLFF. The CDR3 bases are TGTGCCAGTAGCCCAGGGGGAGCAACTAATGAAAAACTGTTTTTT.

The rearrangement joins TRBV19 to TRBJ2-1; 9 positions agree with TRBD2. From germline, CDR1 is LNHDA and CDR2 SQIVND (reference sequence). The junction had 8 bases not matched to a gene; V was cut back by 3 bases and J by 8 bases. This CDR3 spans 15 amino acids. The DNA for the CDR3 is TGTGCCAGTAGTATGGGCGGGGGGGCCATTGATGAGCAGTTCTTC. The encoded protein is CASSMGGGAIDEQFF.

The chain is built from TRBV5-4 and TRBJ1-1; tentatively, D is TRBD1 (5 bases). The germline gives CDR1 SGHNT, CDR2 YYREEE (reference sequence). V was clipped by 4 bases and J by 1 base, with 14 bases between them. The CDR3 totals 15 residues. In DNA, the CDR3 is TGTGCCAGCAGCCTCCCGACAGTTTCGAACACTGAAGCTTTCTTT. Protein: CASSLPTVSNTEAFF.

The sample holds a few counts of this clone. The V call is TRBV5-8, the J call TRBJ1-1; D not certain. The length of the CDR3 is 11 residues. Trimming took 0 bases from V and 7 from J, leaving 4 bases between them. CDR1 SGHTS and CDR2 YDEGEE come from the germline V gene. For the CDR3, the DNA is TGTGCCAGCAGCTTGGCAGGTGAAGCTTTCTTT. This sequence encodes CASSLAGEAFF.

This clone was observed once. The chain's CDR3 is CASTTGSSGANVLTF. CDR3 DNA sequence: TGTGCCAGCACCACTGGGAGCTCTGGGGCCAACGTCCTGACTTTC. This chain connects TRBV21-1 to TRBJ2-6; the table gives TRBD2 as D, unverified against the DNA. TRBV21-1 is a pseudogene. The length of the CDR3 is 15 residues.